The subject of this entry is one T cell receptor (beta chain). Germline assignment: CDR1 SGHTA and CDR2 FQGNSA. V was clipped by 6 bases and J by 7 bases; unmatched bases: 8. This CDR3 is 14 amino acids long. There were no patients who had received any treatment before thyroid surgery. The data are from a study of metastatic and nonmetastatic thyroid tumors. Across the study: Comparative analysis of repertoires was undertaken across blood and tumor or nodule tissue obtained from malignant and benign thyroid patients.

Methods used by the authors: The study took CDR3 differences across clinicopathological groups and made a distant-metastasis classifier for papillary thyroid cancer from them. TCRdb used MiXCR to call clones anew from the PCR reads. The V and J calls follow TCRdb's processing rather than the paper's. The sample holds some 23,000 clones, roughly 23% seen once. This rearrangement joins TRBV7-2 to TRBJ1-5; 8 bases agree with TRBD1. This receptor was identified in a female donor with papillary thyroid cancer or a benign thyroid nodule (not recorded which). Some clones in this sample may be carry-over from other donors' samples. Source material: tumor tissue. This CDR3 reads CASSLQGGSQPQHF. The CDR3, as DNA: TGTGCCAGCAGTTTACAGGGGGGAAGCCAGCCCCAGCATTTT.